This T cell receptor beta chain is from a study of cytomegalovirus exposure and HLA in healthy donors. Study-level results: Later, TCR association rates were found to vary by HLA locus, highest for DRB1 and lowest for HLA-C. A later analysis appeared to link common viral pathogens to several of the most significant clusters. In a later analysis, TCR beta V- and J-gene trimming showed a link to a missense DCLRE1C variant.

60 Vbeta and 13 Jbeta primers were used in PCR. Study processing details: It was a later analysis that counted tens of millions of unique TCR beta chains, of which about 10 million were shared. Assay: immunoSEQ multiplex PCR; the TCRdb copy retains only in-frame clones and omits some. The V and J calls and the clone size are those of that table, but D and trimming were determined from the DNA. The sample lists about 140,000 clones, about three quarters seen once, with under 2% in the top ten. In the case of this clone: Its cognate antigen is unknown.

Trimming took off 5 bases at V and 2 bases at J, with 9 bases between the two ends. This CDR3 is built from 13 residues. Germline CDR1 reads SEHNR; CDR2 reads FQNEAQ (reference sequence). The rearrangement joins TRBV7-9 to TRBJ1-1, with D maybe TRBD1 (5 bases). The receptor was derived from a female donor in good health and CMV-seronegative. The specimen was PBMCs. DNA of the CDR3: TGTGCCAGCAGCACGACAGTCAACACTGAAGCTTTCTTT. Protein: CASSTTVNTEAFF.